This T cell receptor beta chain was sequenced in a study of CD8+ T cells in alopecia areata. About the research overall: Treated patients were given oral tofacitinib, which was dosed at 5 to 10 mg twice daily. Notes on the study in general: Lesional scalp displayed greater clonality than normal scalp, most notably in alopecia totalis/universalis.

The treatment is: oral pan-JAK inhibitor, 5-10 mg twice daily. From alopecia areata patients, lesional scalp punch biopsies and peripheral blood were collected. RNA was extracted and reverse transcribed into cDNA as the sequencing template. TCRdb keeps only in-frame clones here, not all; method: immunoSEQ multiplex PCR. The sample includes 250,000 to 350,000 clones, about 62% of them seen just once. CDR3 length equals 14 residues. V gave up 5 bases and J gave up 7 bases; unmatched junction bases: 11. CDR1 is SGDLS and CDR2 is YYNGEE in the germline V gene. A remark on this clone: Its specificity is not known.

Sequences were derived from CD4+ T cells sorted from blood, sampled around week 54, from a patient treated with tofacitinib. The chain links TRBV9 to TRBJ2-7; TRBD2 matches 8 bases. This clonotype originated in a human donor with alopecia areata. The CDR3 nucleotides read TGTGCCAGCAGTATAGCGGGGTCAGGAGGGGAGCAGTACTTC. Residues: CASSIAGSGGEQYF.